A selection of T cell receptor beta chains follows, all from one sample in a study of metastatic and nonmetastatic thyroid tumors. TCRdb redid the clone calls on the PCR reads using MiXCR. The sample shows over 15,000 clones, about a quarter of them seen only once. The specimen sequenced was tumor tissue. The source is a female donor with papillary thyroid cancer or a benign thyroid nodule (not recorded which). Some clones in this sample may be carry-over from other donors' samples. Both conserved end residues are part of each CDR3. Fields, in order: J gene, V gene, CDR3 protein.

TRBJ2-7,TRBV6-1,CASRQGGREQYF
TRBJ1-2,TRBV29-1,CSVGNGKYGYTF
TRBJ2-5,TRBV15,CATSRDNRGTQYF
TRBJ2-7,TRBV28,CASSNYYEQYF
TRBJ2-7,TRBV28,CASSTLGSSYEQYF
TRBJ2-2,TRBV6-1,CATGTGDLTGELFF
TRBJ2-3,TRBV30,CAWAPFLGGGQYF
TRBJ1-2,TRBV11-3,CASSLGDRVRGYTF
TRBJ2-7,TRBV18,CASSPGPFTYEQYF
TRBJ2-1,TRBV20-1,CSASSHVVSYNEQFF
TRBJ2-7,TRBV19,CASKDRFYEQYF
TRBJ2-7,TRBV5-5,CASSFGQWGYEQYF
TRBJ2-4,TRBV20-1,CSAPADSVLAKNIQYF
TRBJ1-5,TRBV28,CASSRPLGDSNQHQHF
TRBJ2-7,TRBV6-1,CASSRGAATYEQYF
TRBJ2-6,TRBV7-2,CASSFRSGGLVASGSNVLTF
TRBJ1-6,TRBV20-1,CSAVGVLNSPLHF
TRBJ2-1,TRBV24-1,CATSDPDPNEQFF
TRBJ2-7,TRBV29-1,CSVRGSVSLNEHYF
TRBJ1-3,TRBV12-3/TRBV12-4,CASSWRNTIYF
TRBJ2-2,TRBV15,CATSDLSSAGELFF
TRBJ2-2,TRBV6-2/TRBV6-3,CASSYRHYDSGELFF
TRBJ2-5,TRBV7-6,CASIFGTQETQYF
TRBJ2-7,TRBV3-1,CASSRLAGDYEQYF
TRBJ1-4,TRBV11-1,CASSSSLQGADVRGEKLFF
TRBJ2-1,TRBV6-6,CASSYFIAGAGEQFF
TRBJ1-1,TRBV4-2,CASSQDPRLEAFF
TRBJ2-7,TRBV5-5,CASSFFLGSSEQYF
TRBJ2-7,TRBV19,CASSIVTGGEQYF
TRBJ2-3,TRBV6-6,CASSYSRAGDTQYF
TRBJ2-2,TRBV4-1,CASSQAPLSGGSTGELFF
TRBJ1-1,TRBV7-2,CASSLFAGRNTESFF
TRBJ2-5,TRBV2,CASSATGTPQETQYF
TRBJ2-2,TRBV5-1,CASSWTSGSPNTGELFF
TRBJ2-7,TRBV6-1,CASSPGRKTYEQYF
TRBJ2-6,TRBV20-1,CSATPTSGSTPRANVLTF
TRBJ2-7,TRBV7-2,CASSRGLAGYEQYF
TRBJ1-6,TRBV20-1,CSARDRRWTGQVGMWNSPLHF
TRBJ1-3,TRBV16,CASSQSAAFTDPGNTIYF
TRBJ1-5,TRBV28,CASSPGSVLPQHF
TRBJ2-1,TRBV4-1,CASSRIAGGVDEQFF
TRBJ1-2,TRBV2,CASSGGSGLYGYTF
TRBJ2-7,TRBV4-1,CASSQEEGYEQYF
TRBJ2-5,TRBV28,CASSPQGLAGWGETQYF
TRBJ2-7,TRBV29-1,CSVEETLGEQYF
TRBJ2-2,TRBV13,CASSFGQGWNTGELFF